What follows are 9 T cell receptor beta chains derived from one specimen sequenced in a study of a mutant IDH1 vaccine in newly diagnosed glioma (dated by TCRdb to 2020 to 2022). Library generation was performed with the immunoSEQ multiplex PCR assay. Drawn from immuneACCESS, this table holds only the in-frame rearrangements with V and J called that TCRdb kept. Clones are partly lost; checked studies trace under half to an unresolved V gene and leave the rest unexplained. This sample lists around 36,000 clones; 90% to 95% were detected once. Around 2.8% of the sample is taken by the ten largest. The time point tag for this specimen amounts to: week 5, during vaccination. A 20-mer mutant IDH1 peptide at 300 micrograms in Montanide made up each vaccine dose, which was injected subcutaneously together with topical imiquimod. Their cognate antigens are unknown. Specimen: PBMCs, collected from a glioma patient whose treatment included an IDH1 peptide vaccine. Receptors originate from a man aged 45-65 years with glioma.

The rearrangement links TRBV27 to TRBJ1-5, with D tentatively TRBD1 (6 bases). Germline V gives CDR1 MNHEY, CDR2 SMNVEV (reference sequence). This CDR3 is 16 amino acids long. V dropped 7 bases and J dropped 1 base, with 17 bases sitting between them. The CDR3, as DNA: TGTGCCAGCAAAGGAATACAGGGTCGGAGCAATCAGCCCCAGCATTTT. It translates to CASKGIQGRSNQPQHF.

V and J are TRBV27 and TRBJ1-1, with unresolved D. Germline values: CDR1 MNHEY, CDR2 SMNVEV (reference sequence). Trimming removed 2 bases from V and 7 bases from J, with 14 bases in between. The CDR3 loop spans 14 amino acids. The CDR3 nucleotides are TGTGCCAGCAGTTTAAGAAGGGAAGAGGGTGAAGCTTTCTTT. As protein: CASSLRREEGEAFF.

This chain uses TRBV27 with TRBJ2-1, with a possible D match to TRBD2 (5 bases). The CDR3 runs to 13 residues. Trimming shortened V by 0 bases and J by 7 bases, and 7 bases separated the two germline ends. The germline V gene has CDR1 MNHEY and CDR2 SMNVEV (reference sequence). This CDR3 reads CASSLSRRNEQFF. CDR3 DNA sequence: TGTGCCAGCAGTTTATCGAGGAGGAATGAGCAGTTCTTC.

The chain combines TRBV19 with TRBJ2-7; 7 bases agree with TRBD2. The germline V gene encodes CDR1 LNHDA and CDR2 SQIVND (reference sequence). V trimming: 6 bases; J trimming: 3 bases; junction bases outside the gene matches: 8. The CDR3 consists of 14 residues. The CDR3 coding sequence is TGTGCCAGTAGGCCGGGACGCGGGGGCTACGAGCAGTACTTC. Residues: CASRPGRGGYEQYF.

The rearrangement joins TRBV19 to TRBJ2-7; D uncertain. This CDR3 spans 14 amino acids. Trimming cost V 6 bases and J 1 base, with 13 bases left between them. Germline-derived CDR1 and CDR2 are LNHDA and SQIVND (reference sequence). The CDR3 sequence: CASRERAASYEQYF. Written as DNA, the CDR3 is TGTGCCAGTAGGGAAAGGGCGGCTTCCTACGAGCAGTACTTC.

This chain links TRBV4-2 with TRBJ2-5; 8 nucleotides line up with TRBD2. Germline V lookup: CDR1 LGHNA, CDR2 YNFKEQ. The J segment lost 4 bases and the V segment lost 4 bases, leaving 11 bases of the junction unmatched. This CDR3 comprises 16 residues. CDR3 region: CASSPHSGKGRETQYF. For the CDR3, the DNA is TGTGCCAGCAGCCCCCATAGCGGGAAAGGGAGAGAGACCCAGTACTTC.

This rearrangement joins TRBV27 to TRBJ2-1; possible D gene TRBD2, 5 bases. The length of the CDR3 is 15 residues. With 7 bases removed from V and 3 bases from J, the gap between germline ends came to 16 bases. Looked up from germline, CDR1 is MNHEY and CDR2 is SMNVEV (reference sequence). In DNA, the CDR3 is TGTGCCAGCACCGCAGGTCTAGGAGGCTACAATGAGCAGTTCTTC. This translates into CASTAGLGGYNEQFF.

V usage is TRBV28 and J usage is TRBJ2-1; 10 bases agree with TRBD2. The germline V gene has CDR1 MDHEN and CDR2 SYDVKM. CDR3 length: 13 amino acids. V lost 7 bases to trimming and J lost 6 bases; unmatched junction nucleotides: 3. CDR3 nucleotide sequence: TGTGCCAGCAATATAGCGGGGGGCAATGAGCAGTTCTTC. Residues: CASNIAGGNEQFF.

The V gene is TRBV5-6, the J gene TRBJ2-7; tentative D call: TRBD1 (7 bases). This CDR3 is 15 amino acids long. V lost 0 bases to trimming and J lost 1 base, with 11 bases between them. Germline CDR1 is SGHDT and CDR2 is YYEEEE. The CDR3 spells CASSLGRDRSYEQYF. The CDR3 coding sequence is TGTGCCAGCAGCTTGGGGCGGGACAGATCCTACGAGCAGTACTTC.